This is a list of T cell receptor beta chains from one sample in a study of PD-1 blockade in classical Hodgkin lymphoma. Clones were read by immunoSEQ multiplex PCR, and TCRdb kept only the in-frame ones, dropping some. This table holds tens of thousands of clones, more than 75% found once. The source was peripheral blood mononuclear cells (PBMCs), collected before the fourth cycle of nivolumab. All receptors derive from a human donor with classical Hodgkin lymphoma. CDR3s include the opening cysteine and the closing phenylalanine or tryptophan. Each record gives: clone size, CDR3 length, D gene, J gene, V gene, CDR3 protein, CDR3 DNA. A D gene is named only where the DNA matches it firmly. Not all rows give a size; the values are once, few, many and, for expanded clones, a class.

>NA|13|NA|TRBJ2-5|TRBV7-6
CASTSPSRETQYF
TGTGCCAGCACCTCCCCGTCCCGGGAGACCCAGTACTTC
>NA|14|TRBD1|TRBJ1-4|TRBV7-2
CASSSGTGNEKLFF
TGTGCCAGCAGCTCAGGGACAGGGAATGAAAAACTGTTTTTT
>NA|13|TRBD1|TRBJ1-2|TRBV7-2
CASSLGQGYGYTF
TGTGCCAGCAGCTTGGGACAGGGCTATGGCTACACCTTC
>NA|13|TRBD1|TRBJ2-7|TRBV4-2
CASSLDRDYEQYF
TGTGCCAGCAGCCTGGACAGGGACTACGAGCAGTACTTC
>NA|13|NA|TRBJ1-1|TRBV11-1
CASSLRGDTEAFF
TGTGCCAGCAGCTTGAGGGGGGACACTGAAGCTTTCTTT
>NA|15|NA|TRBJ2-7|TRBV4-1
CASSQDHRGSYEQYF
TGCGCCAGCAGCCAAGATCATCGGGGGTCCTACGAGCAGTACTTC
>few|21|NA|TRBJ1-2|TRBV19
CASSHKRLTGPSAPIVYGYTF
TGTGCCAGTAGCCACAAAAGATTGACAGGCCCCTCAGCGCCTATCGTCTATGGCTACACCTTC
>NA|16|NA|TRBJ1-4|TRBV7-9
CASSLEGGYTNEKLFF
TGTGCCAGCAGCTTAGAAGGGGGGTACACTAATGAAAAACTGTTTTTT
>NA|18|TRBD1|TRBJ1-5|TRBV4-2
CASSQTKSGTVYNQPQHF
TGTGCCAGCAGCCAAACCAAGTCCGGGACAGTTTATAATCAGCCCCAGCATTTT
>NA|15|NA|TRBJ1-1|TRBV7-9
CASSLIFGGRAEAFF
TGTGCCAGCAGCTTAATCTTCGGAGGGAGGGCTGAAGCTTTCTTT